The clone carrying this T cell receptor beta chain was detected once. Its cognate antigen is unknown. This sample is drawn from a study of graft-versus-host responses after intestinal transplantation. Libraries were prepared by immunoSEQ multiplex PCR; TCRdb keeps only in-frame clonotypes and omits some of them. The sample consists of some 82,000 clones, around 86% of them appearing once. The germline V gene has CDR1 MNHNS and CDR2 SASEGT. Trimming pared 2 bases from V and 3 bases from J, leaving 8 bases between. CDR3 length: 13 residues. The sample in question was unstimulated CD8+ T cells sorted from spleen or lymph node cells, obtained before transplant. This receptor was taken from a human donor who was the organ donor for an intestinal transplant. The genes are TRBV6-1 and TRBJ2-7; no definite D call. This CDR3 reads CASSENEFYEQYF. The CDR3 coding sequence is TGTGCCAGCAGTGAAAATGAGTTCTACGAGCAGTACTTC.